The 29 T cell receptor beta chains given below trace back to one sample, sequenced in a study of OX40 agonist ivuxolimab in advanced cancers. Sequenced by immunoSEQ multiplex PCR; TCRdb stores in-frame clones only, minus some. The repertoire holds tens of thousands of clones, with 89% as singletons. Sequencing was performed on CD4+ or CD8+ T cells sorted from blood, taken in a trial of the OX40 agonist ivuxolimab. The receptors originated from an adult with an advanced solid tumor such as melanoma, head and neck, liver or kidney cancer.

J is TRBJ2-1 and V is TRBV5-4, with unresolved D. Looked up from germline, CDR1 is SGHNT and CDR2 is YYREEE (reference sequence). V lost 1 base, J lost 5 bases, and 4 bases lay in between. The CDR3 is made up of 12 amino acids. CDR3 loop: CASSLLDNEQFF. The CDR3 coding sequence is TGTGCCAGCAGCTTGCTCGACAATGAGCAGTTCTTC.

V gene TRBV5-1 combines with J gene TRBJ2-1; TRBD1 matches 8 bases. Germline CDR1 and CDR2: SGHRS and YFSETQ. V lost 1 base and J lost 5; bases outside the gene matches: 2. The CDR3 totals 14 residues. The CDR3 bases are TGCGCCAGCAGCTTGTCAGGGGGCCACAATGAGCAGTTCTTC. Protein: CASSLSGGHNEQFF.

This clone was seen more than once but under ten times. The chain carries TRBV18 and TRBJ2-7; D is ambiguous. The CDR3 runs to 12 residues. Germline CDR1 is KGHSH and CDR2 is LQKENI. Trimming stripped 1 base from V and 6 bases from J, with 7 bases between. The CDR3 reads CASSPQSREQYF. The CDR3, as DNA: TGTGCCAGCTCACCACAATCGCGCGAGCAGTACTTC.

V gene TRBV6-6 combines with J gene TRBJ2-5; the match to TRBD2 covers 9 bases. The J call may be incorrect, as the DNA end agrees better with TRBJ2-7. Per germline, CDR1 MNHNY and CDR2 SVGAGI (reference sequence). The CDR3 has 15 amino acids. DNA for the CDR3: TGTGCCAGCAGTCGATTTAGCGGGAGTTCCTACGAGCAGTACTTC. It yields the protein CASSRFSGSSYEQYF.

The rearrangement uses TRBV4-2 and TRBJ2-2; 8 nucleotides line up with TRBD2. The CDR3 spans 16 residues. V was pared by 2 bases and J by 6 bases, with 8 bases of the junction left unmatched. Germline CDR1 is LGHNA and CDR2 is YNFKEQ. The CDR3 reads CASSQPERGIAGELFF. The CDR3 DNA sequence: TGTGCCAGCAGCCAACCCGAGCGGGGGATTGCCGGGGAGCTGTTTTTT.

The chain employs TRBV6-1 and TRBJ2-1, with a weak D call TRBD2 (6 bases). This CDR3 is 17 amino acids long. Germline V gene data show CDR1 as MNHNS and CDR2 as SASEGT. Deletions cut 6 bases from V and 6 bases from J, with 24 bases between. In nucleotides, the CDR3 is TGTGCCAGCAGCGAACAGCGTATGGGGGGTCAGTTCAATGAGCAGTTCTTC. Translating it yields CASSEQRMGGQFNEQFF.

The chain combines TRBV11-2 with TRBJ2-5, with TRBD1 matching 10 bases. Matching the DNA end better, TRBJ2-7 makes the J call doubtful. Germline V gene lookup returns CDR1 SGHAT and CDR2 FQNNGV. CDR3 length: 16 residues. Here the CDR3 reads CASSPIWDRGSYEQYF. DNA for the CDR3: TGTGCCAGCAGCCCAATTTGGGACAGGGGCTCCTACGAGCAGTACTTC.

This rearrangement joins TRBV11-2 to TRBJ2-7; tentative D call: TRBD1 (6 bases). The CDR3 has 16 residues. The V and J ends lost 5 bases and 0 bases respectively, with 17 bases between them. Germline CDR1 SGHAT, CDR2 FQNNGV. The DNA of the CDR3 is TGTGCCAGCAGCCCCCGAATACAGGGTAGCTCCTACGAGCAGTACTTC. Translating it yields CASSPRIQGSSYEQYF.

In the case of this clone: Other DNA sequences in the sample encode the same CDR3. The chain combines TRBV2 with TRBJ2-3; D perhaps matches TRBD1 (6 bases). Between the trimmed V and J ends, which lost 4 bases and 9 bases, there was a span of 11 bases. Germline CDR1 is SNHLY and CDR2 is FYNNEI. This CDR3 region has 12 residues. The CDR3 DNA reads as TGTGCCAGCAGTGTCCGGGACATCACGCAGTATTTT. This codes for CASSVRDITQYF.

This rearrangement joins TRBV27 to TRBJ1-1; D perhaps matches TRBD1 (5 bases). V shed 1 base and J shed 2 bases, with 8 bases lying between them. Germline lookup yields CDR1 MNHEY and CDR2 SMNVEV (reference sequence). CDR3 size: 14 residues. DNA of the CDR3: TGTGCCAGCAGTTTATGGGGGTTCAACACTGAAGCTTTCTTT. Translation gives CASSLWGFNTEAFF.

This chain joins TRBV11-3 and TRBJ2-3; TRBD2 is a possible D gene (6 bases). This CDR3 region has 13 residues. The V and J ends lost 5 bases and 3 bases respectively, with 9 bases between them. Germline loops: CDR1 SGHNT, CDR2 YENEEA. The CDR3 region has the DNA TGTGCCAGCAGCCGGGGGAGGACAGATACGCAGTATTTT. This sequence encodes CASSRGRTDTQYF.

The chain couples TRBV5-5 to TRBJ2-7; D is unresolved. With 1 base removed from V and 5 bases from J, the gap between germline ends came to 16 bases. The V gene's germline CDR1 is SGHKS and CDR2 YYEKEE (reference sequence). This CDR3 region has 15 residues. This CDR3 is CASSLWLRELNEQYF. CDR3 DNA: TGTGCCAGCAGCTTGTGGCTCCGTGAATTGAACGAGCAGTACTTC. Supplemented by reference TRBV5-5 and TRBJ2-7, the full variable domain reads DAGVTQSPTHLIKTRGQQVTLRCSPISGHKSVSWYQQVLGQGPQFIFQYYEKEERGRGNFPDRFSARQFPNYSSELNVNALLLGDSALYLCASSLWLRELNEQYFGPGTRLTVT.

The chain uses TRBV29-1 and TRBJ2-1, with 10 bases identical to TRBD2. V lost 6 bases and J lost 11; bases outside the gene matches: 13. The length of the CDR3 is 14 residues. From germline, CDR1 is SQVTM and CDR2 ANQGSEA. Here the CDR3 reads CSVLPELAGPKQFF. In nucleotides, the CDR3 is TGCAGCGTGCTGCCCGAACTAGCGGGACCAAAGCAGTTCTTC.

The chain couples TRBV5-1 to TRBJ2-5; D perhaps matches TRBD1 (5 bases). The V end lost 5 bases, the J end lost 4 bases, and 15 bases lay between the germline ends. CDR1 is SGHRS and CDR2 is YFSETQ in the germline V gene. The CDR3 covers 14 residues. The DNA of the CDR3 is TGCGCCAGCAGAGACAGTGTGGGCTTAGAGACCCAGTACTTC. Translation gives CASRDSVGLETQYF.

This chain links TRBV4-1 with TRBJ1-1; TRBD1 might be the D (6 bases). Germline assignment: CDR1 MGHRA and CDR2 YSYEKL. The length of the CDR3 is 14 residues. Trimming left V 6 bases short and J 5 bases short, with 16 bases between. The CDR3 DNA is TGCGCCAGCAGAAAGCAGGGGTCGCGGACTGAAGCTTTCTTT. It encodes CASRKQGSRTEAFF.

This chain connects TRBV15 to TRBJ1-1, with D maybe TRBD1 (5 bases). This CDR3 region has 15 residues. The V gene's germline CDR1 is LNHNV and CDR2 YYDKDF (reference sequence). Trimming removed 0 bases from V and 1 base from J, with 9 bases in between. The CDR3 nucleotides read TGTGCCACCAGCAGAGAGCTAGGGGCGAACACTGAAGCTTTCTTT. It encodes CATSRELGANTEAFF.

The chain's CDR3 is CASSLGAGFDAAQYF. The CDR3 DNA follows: TGTGCCAGCAGCTTAGGGGCAGGGTTTGACGCGGCCCAGTACTTC. This chain joins TRBV7-2 and TRBJ2-5; D is possibly TRBD1 (5 bases). From germline, CDR1 is SGHTA and CDR2 FQGNSA. The CDR3 totals 15 residues. The V gene lost 1 base and the J gene lost 9 bases, with 18 bases spanning the gap.

The DNA for the CDR3 is TGTGCCAGCAGTGAAGGGGCAGATACGCAGTATTTT. The encoded protein is CASSEGADTQYF. The V call is TRBV6-1, the J call TRBJ2-3; D not certain. The CDR3 is made up of 12 amino acids. Germline V gene sequence: CDR1 MNHNS, CDR2 SASEGT. Trimming took off 1 base at V and 4 bases at J, with 3 bases between the two ends.

The rearrangement uses TRBV5-1 and TRBJ2-5; D might be TRBD2 (6 bases). The V gene's germline CDR1 is SGHRS and CDR2 YFSETQ. With 4 bases removed from V and 3 bases from J, the gap between germline ends came to 16 bases. This CDR3 comprises 15 residues. The CDR3 spells CASSVAAPREETQYF. CDR3 nucleotide sequence: TGCGCCAGCAGCGTAGCGGCCCCGAGGGAAGAGACCCAGTACTTC.

This clone showed up many times. The chain couples TRBV5-6 to TRBJ1-6; 11 bases line up with TRBD1. Germline loops: CDR1 SGHDT, CDR2 YYEEEE. This CDR3 contains 15 residues. The V gene end was trimmed by 0 bases and the J gene end by 9 bases; junction bases not matched to a gene: 2. The CDR3, as DNA: TGTGCCAGCAGCTTGGGGACAGGGGGCTTTTCACCCCTCCACTTT. Amino acids: CASSLGTGGFSPLHF.

This clone came up a few times. V usage is TRBV7-8 and J usage is TRBJ1-1, with 7 bases identical to TRBD1. The germline V gene has CDR1 SGHVS and CDR2 FQNEAQ. V dropped 5 bases and J dropped 5; count of bases not matched to a gene: 2. The CDR3 is 12 amino acids. The CDR3, as DNA: TGTGCCAGCAGCGACAGGGAAACTGAAGCTTTCTTT. It specifies CASSDRETEAFF.

This chain links TRBV6-6 with TRBJ1-1; TRBD1 aligns across 10 bases. The trim removed 6 bases at V and 7 bases at J, leaving 2 bases unmatched. Germline V gene sequence: CDR1 MNHNY, CDR2 SVGAGI (reference sequence). The CDR3 loop spans 12 amino acids. CDR3 in DNA: TGTGCCAGCAGGCGGGACAGGGGTGAAGCTTTCTTT. This translates into CASRRDRGEAFF.

The gene calls are TRBV7-3 and TRBJ2-1; tentatively, D is TRBD1 or TRBD2 (5 bases each). Trimming removed 3 bases from V and 0 bases from J, with 9 bases in between. The CDR3 covers 15 residues. CDR1 is SGHTA, CDR2 FQGTGA, per germline. CDR3 sequence: CASSFAGSSYNEQFF. DNA for the CDR3: TGTGCCAGCAGCTTCGCAGGGAGCTCCTACAATGAGCAGTTCTTC.

This clone occurred once. The chain uses TRBV10-3 and TRBJ2-1, with 13 bases lining up with TRBD2. The length of the CDR3 is 15 residues. Germline CDR1 is ENHRY and CDR2 is SYGVKD. Unmatched junction bases numbered 8, after V lost 10 bases and J lost 5 bases. Written as DNA, the CDR3 is TGTGCCACAAACGGACTAGCGGGAGTAGACAATGAGCAGTTCTTC. This encodes CATNGLAGVDNEQFF.

The rearrangement links TRBV7-9 to TRBJ2-1; 8 nucleotides match TRBD2. CDR1 is SEHNR and CDR2 is FQNEAQ in the germline V gene (reference sequence). The length of the CDR3 is 15 residues. V gave up 0 bases and J gave up 7 bases; unmatched junction bases: 5. The CDR3 protein is CASSLARGGGNEQFF. CDR3 nucleotide sequence: TGTGCCAGCAGCTTAGCCCGGGGGGGAGGAAATGAGCAGTTCTTC.

The chain combines TRBV7-3 with TRBJ1-2; no reliable D call. V lost 1 base, J lost 3 bases, and 12 bases lay in between. The CDR3 is 15 amino acids. From germline, CDR1 is SGHTA and CDR2 FQGTGA. CDR3 coding DNA: TGTGCCAGCAGCTTAATGGGAGGGCTAGACTATGGCTACACCTTC. This codes for CASSLMGGLDYGYTF.

The chain couples TRBV28 to TRBJ2-7; D is ambiguous. The V and J ends lost 4 bases and 4 bases respectively, with 11 bases between them. Germline V gene lookup returns CDR1 MDHEN and CDR2 SYDVKM. This CDR3 is built from 13 residues. CDR3 sequence reads: CASSSRKSYEQYF. In DNA form, the CDR3 reads TGTGCCAGCAGTTCCAGGAAATCATACGAGCAGTACTTC.

V usage is TRBV2 and J usage is TRBJ1-2, with 11 bases matching TRBD1. The germline V gene encodes CDR1 SNHLY and CDR2 FYNNEI. The V segment lost 2 bases and the J segment 4 bases; nucleotides outside the gene matches: 6. The length of the CDR3 is 16 residues. DNA for the CDR3: TGTGCCAGCAGTGAATACTTGGGACAGGGGGGCTATGGCTACACCTTC. It encodes CASSEYLGQGGYGYTF.

This rearrangement joins TRBV7-9 to TRBJ1-1, with D possibly TRBD1 on 5 matching bases. Trimming removed 4 bases from V and 11 bases from J, with 14 bases in between. CDR1 SEHNR and CDR2 FQNEAQ come from the germline V gene (reference sequence). The CDR3 extends over 12 amino acids. CDR3 sequence reads: CASSSTVGDAFF. The CDR3 DNA is TGTGCCAGCAGCTCTACAGTGGGGGATGCTTTCTTT.